The next 4 T cell receptor beta chains were all read from a single sample in a study of T cell responses to AZD1222 COVID-19 vaccine. Data came from immunoSEQ multiplex PCR; TCRdb stores just in-frame clones and leaves some out. Of approximately 110,000 clones listed, roughly 84% are singletons. This sample comprised peripheral blood, obtained on day 0 of AZD1222 vaccination. Source of these receptors: an adult in good health.

This clone was seen once. The chain joins TRBV11-2 to TRBJ1-2; no clear D. Germline CDR1 reads SGHAT; CDR2 reads FQNNGV. CDR3 length equals 11 residues. V was cut by 3 bases and J by 7 bases, with 6 bases left in between. The CDR3 reads CASSLGFGYTF. CDR3 bases: TGTGCCAGCAGCTTGGGGTTTGGCTACACCTTC.

The chain has TRBV12-3 or TRBV12-4 and TRBJ1-6, with 8 nucleotides matching TRBD1. V was clipped by 7 bases and J by 10 bases; unmatched bases: 3. The CDR3 is 12 residues long. The CDR3 spells CASKDRDSPLHF. The DNA of the CDR3 is TGTGCCAGCAAGGACAGGGACTCACCCCTCCACTTT.

This chain connects TRBV19 to TRBJ2-7; D is unclear. V was shortened by 4 bases and J by 0 bases, with 10 bases between the two germline ends. Germline CDR1 LNHDA, CDR2 SQIVND (reference sequence). This CDR3 is built from 14 residues. CDR3 in DNA: TGTGCCAGTAGTAACCGACTGAACTCCTACGAGCAGTACTTC. It yields the protein CASSNRLNSYEQYF.

This clone was observed a single time. V usage is TRBV5-5 and J usage is TRBJ1-2; 7 bases line up with TRBD1. V shed 4 bases and J 4 bases; nucleotides not matched to a gene: 7. The CDR3 is made up of 14 amino acids. The V gene's germline CDR1 is SGHKS and CDR2 YYEKEE (reference sequence). The chain's CDR3 is CASSLDRRGYGYTF. The DNA for the CDR3 is TGTGCCAGCAGCCTGGACAGGCGAGGCTATGGCTACACCTTC.